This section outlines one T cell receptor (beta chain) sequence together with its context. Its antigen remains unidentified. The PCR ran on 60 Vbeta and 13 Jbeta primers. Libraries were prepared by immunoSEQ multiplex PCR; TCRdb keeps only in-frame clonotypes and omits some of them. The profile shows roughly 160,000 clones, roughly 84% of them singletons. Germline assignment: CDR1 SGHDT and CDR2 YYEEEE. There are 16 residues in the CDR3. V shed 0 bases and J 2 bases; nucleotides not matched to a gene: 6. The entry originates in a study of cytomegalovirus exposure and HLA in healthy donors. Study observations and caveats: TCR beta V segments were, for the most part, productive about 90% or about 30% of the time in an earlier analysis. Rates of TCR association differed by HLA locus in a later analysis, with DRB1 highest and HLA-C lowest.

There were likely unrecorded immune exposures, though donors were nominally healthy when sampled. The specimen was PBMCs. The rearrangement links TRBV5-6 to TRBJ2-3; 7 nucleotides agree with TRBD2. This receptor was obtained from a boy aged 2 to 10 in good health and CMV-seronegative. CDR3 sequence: CASSLEVGGPTDTQYF. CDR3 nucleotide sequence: TGTGCCAGCAGCTTGGAGGTGGGAGGGCCCACAGATACGCAGTATTTT.